One and the same sample provided the 7 T cell receptor beta chains below, sequenced in a study of T-cell memory formation after mild COVID-19 (dated by TCRdb to about 2021). The library was made by 5' RACE. For sequencing, an Illumina NovaSeq 6000 was employed. Through fastp at Q25 and MiXCR, TCRdb rebuilt clones from the public reads, retaining in-frame beta chains. Rows with one shared CDR3 protein collapse into an entry with the most common genes and DNA. The table for this sample lists approximately 240,000 distinct CDR3 sequences; around 17% of them were counted only once. Together, the top ten hold 3.5% of the sample. The sequenced material came from PBMCs or a T cell subset sorted from them (not recorded which). The receptors originated from a man in his late teens or twenties who had mild COVID-19 (a few samples of this study predate the infection). The sample titles of this study are shuffled in the database, so cell type and time point are left out; the donor was told from shared clones.

In this sample, this clonotype turned up a few times. The chain has TRBV18 and TRBJ1-5; TRBD1 matches at 7 bases. With 5 bases clipped from V and 3 bases from J, the junction kept 1 base outside the gene matches. The CDR3 contains 13 residues. Germline-derived CDR1 and CDR2 are KGHSH and LQKENI. The CDR3 bases are TGTGCCAGCTCAGGACAGGCCAATCAGCCCCAGCATTTT. Translated, it gives CASSGQANQPQHF.

This clonotype was seen ten or more times. The chain recombines TRBV12-3 or TRBV12-4 with TRBJ1-1; no definite D call. Trimming removed 0 bases at V and 5 bases at J, with 7 bases between. The CDR3 is 13 amino acids. The CDR3 DNA reads TGTGCCAGCAGTTTAGCGAGGCGGACTGAAGCTTTCTTT. It yields the protein CASSLARRTEAFF.

Only a few counts were recorded for this clonotype. This chain uses TRBV5-4 with TRBJ2-5, with D hard to call. The germline gives CDR1 SGHNT, CDR2 YYREEE (reference sequence). Trimming took off 9 bases at V and 3 bases at J, with 15 bases between the two ends. The CDR3 has 13 residues. The CDR3 nucleotides are TGTGCCACCAACCTTTCCCCCGAAGAGACCCAGTACTTC. Its translation is CATNLSPEETQYF.

This clonotype was counted a few times. The CDR3 DNA is TGTGCCAGCTCACCGGGGGCCAGCACCACCCACGAGCAGTACTTC. It yields the protein CASSPGASTTHEQYF. This chain joins TRBV18 and TRBJ2-7; possibly TRBD1 for D (6 bases). The CDR3 is 15 amino acids. The V end was cut by 3 bases, the J end by 5 bases, with 17 bases between. In germline, CDR1 is KGHSH, CDR2 LQKENI.

This clonotype was observed a handful of times. The chain carries TRBV2 and TRBJ1-2, with TRBD1 as a possible D gene (5 bases). This CDR3 region has 13 residues. Germline lookup yields CDR1 SNHLY and CDR2 FYNNEI. Trimming removed 4 bases from V and 4 bases from J, with 10 bases in between. The CDR3 DNA follows: TGTGCCAGCAGTGCAGGGTCCGGCTATGGCTACACCTTC. Translated, it gives CASSAGSGYGYTF.

The rearrangement links TRBV10-3 to TRBJ2-2; weak D call: TRBD1 (6 bases). V lost 3 bases, J lost 0 bases, and 11 bases lay in between. Germline V gene sequence: CDR1 ENHRY, CDR2 SYGVKD. This CDR3 is 16 amino acids long. The CDR3 sequence: CAISEYGQSNTGELFF. The CDR3 coding sequence is TGTGCCATCAGTGAATATGGACAGTCGAACACCGGGGAGCTGTTTTTT.

The chain is built from TRBV27 and TRBJ1-1; 8 bases fit TRBD1. The CDR3 is 12 residues long. Germline-derived CDR1 and CDR2 are MNHEY and SMNVEV (reference sequence). Trimming cost V 11 bases and J 8 bases; bases outside gene matches: 10. The CDR3 DNA reads TGTGCCGCGGACAGGGCGAGAGGCGAAGCTTTCTTT. It is translated as CAADRARGEAFF.